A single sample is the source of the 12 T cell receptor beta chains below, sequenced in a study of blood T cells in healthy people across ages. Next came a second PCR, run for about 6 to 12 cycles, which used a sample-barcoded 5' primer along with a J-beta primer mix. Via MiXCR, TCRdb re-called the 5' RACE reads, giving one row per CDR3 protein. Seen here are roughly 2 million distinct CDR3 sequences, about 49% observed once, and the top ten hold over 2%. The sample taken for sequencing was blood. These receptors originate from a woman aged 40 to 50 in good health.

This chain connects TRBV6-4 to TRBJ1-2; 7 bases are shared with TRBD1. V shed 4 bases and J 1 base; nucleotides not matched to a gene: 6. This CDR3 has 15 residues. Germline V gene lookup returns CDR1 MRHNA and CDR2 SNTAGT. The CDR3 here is CASSAYRGNNYGYTF. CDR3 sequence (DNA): TGTGCCAGCAGTGCTTACAGGGGAAATAACTATGGCTACACCTTC.

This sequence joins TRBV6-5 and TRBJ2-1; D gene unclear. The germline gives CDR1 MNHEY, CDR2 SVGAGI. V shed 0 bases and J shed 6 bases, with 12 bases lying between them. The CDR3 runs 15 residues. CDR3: CASSYSFDSLNEQFF. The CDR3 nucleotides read TGTGCCAGCAGTTACTCGTTTGACTCTCTCAATGAGCAGTTCTTC.

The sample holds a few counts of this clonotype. CDR3 in DNA: TGTGCCAGCAGTGAGGTAGCGGGGCGCCGCGGAAATGAGCAGTTCTTC. The encoded protein is CASSEVAGRRGNEQFF. This chain connects TRBV11-2 to TRBJ2-1; 8 positions agree with TRBD2. The ends lost 6 bases at V and 7 bases at J; junction bases unmatched: 14. The CDR3 consists of 16 residues. Per the germline V gene, CDR1 is SGHAT and CDR2 is FQNNGV.

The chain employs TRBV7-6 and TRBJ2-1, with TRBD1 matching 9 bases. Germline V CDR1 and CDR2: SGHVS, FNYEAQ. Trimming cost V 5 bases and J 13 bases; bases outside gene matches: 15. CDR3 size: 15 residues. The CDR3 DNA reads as TGTGCCAGCAGCAACAGGGGGCTCCCAAAAGAGACCCAGTTCTTC. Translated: CASSNRGLPKETQFF.

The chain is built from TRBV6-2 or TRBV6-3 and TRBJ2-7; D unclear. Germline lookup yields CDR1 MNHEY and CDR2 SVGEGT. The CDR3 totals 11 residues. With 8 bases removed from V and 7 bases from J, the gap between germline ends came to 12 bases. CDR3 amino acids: CASGKLREQYF. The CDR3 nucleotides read TGTGCCAGCGGGAAGCTCAGGGAGCAGTACTTC.

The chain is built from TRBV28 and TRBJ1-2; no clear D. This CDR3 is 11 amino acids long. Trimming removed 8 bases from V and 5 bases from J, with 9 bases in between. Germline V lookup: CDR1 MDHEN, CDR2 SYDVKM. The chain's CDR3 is CASHESYGYTF. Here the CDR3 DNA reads TGTGCCAGCCATGAATCTTATGGCTACACCTTC.

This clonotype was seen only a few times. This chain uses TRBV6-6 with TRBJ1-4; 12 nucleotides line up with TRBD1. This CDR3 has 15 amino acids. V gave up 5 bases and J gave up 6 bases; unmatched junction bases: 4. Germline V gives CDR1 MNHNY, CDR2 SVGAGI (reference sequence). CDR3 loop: CASSGRDRGHEKLFF. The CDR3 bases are TGTGCCAGCAGTGGACGGGACAGGGGGCATGAAAAACTGTTTTTT.

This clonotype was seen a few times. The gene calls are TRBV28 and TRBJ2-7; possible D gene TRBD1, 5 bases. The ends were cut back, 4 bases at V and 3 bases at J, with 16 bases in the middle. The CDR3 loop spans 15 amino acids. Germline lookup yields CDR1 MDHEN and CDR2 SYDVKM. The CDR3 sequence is CASSSPDRPIYEQYF. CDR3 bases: TGTGCCAGCAGTTCACCCGACAGACCGATCTACGAGCAGTACTTC.

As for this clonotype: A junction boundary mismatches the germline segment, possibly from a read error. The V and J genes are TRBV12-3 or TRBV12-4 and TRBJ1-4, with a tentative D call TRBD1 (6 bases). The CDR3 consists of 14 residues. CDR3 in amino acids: CASSLGTLEEKLFF. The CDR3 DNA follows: TGTGCCAGCAGCTTAGGGACACTCGAGGAAAAACTGTTTTTT.

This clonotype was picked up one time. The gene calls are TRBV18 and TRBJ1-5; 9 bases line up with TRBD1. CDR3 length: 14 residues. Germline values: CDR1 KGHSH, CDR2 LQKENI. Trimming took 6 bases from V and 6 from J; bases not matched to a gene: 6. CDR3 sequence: CASSPWTGAQPQHF. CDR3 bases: TGTGCCAGCTCCCCCTGGACAGGGGCTCAGCCCCAGCATTTT.

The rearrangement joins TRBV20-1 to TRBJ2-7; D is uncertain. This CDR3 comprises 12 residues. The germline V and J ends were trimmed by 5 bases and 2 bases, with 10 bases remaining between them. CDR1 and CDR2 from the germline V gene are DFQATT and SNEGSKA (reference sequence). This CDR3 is CSAPSSPYEQYF. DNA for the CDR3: TGCAGTGCTCCCTCCTCTCCCTACGAGCAGTACTTC.

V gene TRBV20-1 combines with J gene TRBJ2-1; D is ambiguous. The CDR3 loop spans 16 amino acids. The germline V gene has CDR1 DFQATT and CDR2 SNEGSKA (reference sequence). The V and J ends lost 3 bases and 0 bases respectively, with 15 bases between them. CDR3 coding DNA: TGCAGTGCTAGGAGGACGGATTTCAGCTCCTACAATGAGCAGTTCTTC. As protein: CSARRTDFSSYNEQFF.